Listed below are T cell receptor beta chains from one sample, sequenced in a study of patients and donors after allogeneic stem cell transplantation. TCRdb analysed the RT-PCR reads with MiXCR anew, one entry per CDR3 protein. The table has some 960,000 distinct CDR3 sequences, roughly 18% seen once. Sequencing was performed on blood, either unsorted or a sorted T cell fraction (not recorded which). The receptors shown here come from a human donor who was either an allogeneic HSCT recipient or a stem cell or donor lymphocyte infusion donor (not recorded which). It is not recorded whose cells these are; they may come from a transplant donor. Both conserved end residues are part of each CDR3. The D gene is left open where the match is weak. Rows may omit the clone size; those that give it use once, few, many or a size class.

cdr3_length | j_call | v_call | d_call | clone_size | cdr3_aa | cdr3_nt
13 | TRBJ1-3 | TRBV6-1 | NA | few | CASRRSSGNTIYF | TGTGCCAGCAGGAGGAGCTCTGGAAACACCATATATTTT
17 | TRBJ2-2 | TRBV3-1 | NA | NA | CASSPPHVIRITGELFF | TGTGCCAGCAGCCCCCCCCATGTCATCCGGATCACCGGGGAGCTGTTTTTT
15 | TRBJ2-6 | TRBV15 | NA | NA | CATSRDLAGANVLTF | TGTGCCACCAGCAGAGATTTAGCTGGGGCCAACGTCCTGACTTTC
13 | TRBJ2-5 | TRBV20-1 | NA | NA | CSASLVDTQTQYF | TGCAGTGCTAGCTTAGTTGACACGCAGACCCAGTACTTC
15 | TRBJ1-1 | TRBV5-5 | NA | NA | CASSLVGREGTEAFF | TGTGCCAGCAGCTTGGTGGGCAGGGAGGGGACTGAAGCTTTCTTT
16 | TRBJ1-2 | TRBV20-1 | NA | NA | CSARPLTRHAGYGYTF | TGCAGTGCTAGGCCCCTCACAAGGCACGCTGGGTATGGCTACACCTTC
15 | TRBJ2-5 | TRBV28 | TRBD2 | NA | CAAESGGSGEETQYF | TGTGCCGCAGAGTCAGGCGGGAGCGGTGAAGAGACCCAGTACTTC
15 | TRBJ1-5 | TRBV12-3/TRBV12-4 | NA | NA | CASSLKSQGGQPQHF | TGTGCCAGCAGTTTAAAGTCGCAGGGAGGGCAGCCCCAGCATTTT
15 | TRBJ2-5 | TRBV12-3/TRBV12-4 | TRBD1 | NA | CASSPRQGYGETQYF | TGTGCCAGCAGTCCGAGACAGGGTTACGGGGAGACCCAGTACTTC
16 | TRBJ1-2 | TRBV6-5 | TRBD1 | few | CASSYSIQGSSWGYTF | TGTGCCAGCAGTTACTCGATACAGGGGTCGTCGTGGGGCTACACCTTC
18 | TRBJ2-1 | TRBV11-2 | NA | few | CASSSSGGRGSSYNEQFF | TGTGCCAGCAGCTCCTCTGGGGGGAGGGGGAGCTCCTACAATGAGCAGTTCTTC
17 | TRBJ1-5 | TRBV5-6 | TRBD1 | few | CASSATGTGTFNQPQHF | TGTGCCAGCAGCGCTACCGGGACAGGGACCTTCAATCAGCCCCAGCATTTT
12 | TRBJ2-7 | TRBV2 | NA | NA | CASQDSPGEQYF | TGTGCCAGCCAGGACTCCCCCGGGGAGCAGTACTTC
13 | TRBJ2-4 | TRBV5-6 | NA | NA | CASSPNGKNIQYF | TGTGCCAGCAGCCCTAATGGCAAAAACATTCAGTACTTC
15 | TRBJ2-1 | TRBV24-1 | TRBD2 | NA | CATSDWGGSSNEQFF | TGTGCCACCAGTGATTGGGGCGGGAGTTCGAATGAGCAGTTCTTC
11 | TRBJ1-2 | TRBV29-1 | NA | many | CSVERGYGYTF | TGCAGCGTCGAGAGAGGGTATGGCTACACCTTC
13 | TRBJ2-1 | TRBV29-1 | NA | many | CSGAPSSYNEQFF | TGCAGCGGCGCCCCGAGCTCCTACAATGAGCAGTTCTTC
17 | TRBJ2-7 | TRBV2 | TRBD2 | few | CASSDPSYGRTSYEQYF | TGTGCCAGCAGTGACCCAAGTTACGGGAGGACCTCCTACGAGCAGTACTTC
15 | TRBJ2-3 | TRBV6-1 | TRBD2 | NA | CASSALAGPGYTQYF | TGTGCCAGCAGTGCCCTAGCGGGACCGGGGTACACGCAGTATTTT
11 | TRBJ1-1 | TRBV10-3 | NA | many | CAINDNTEAFF | TGTGCCATCAACGATAACACTGAAGCTTTCTTT
16 | TRBJ2-3 | TRBV7-3 | TRBD1 | NA | CASSLTGQGGTDTQYF | TGTGCCAGCAGCTTAACCGGACAGGGAGGCACAGATACGCAGTATTTT
11 | TRBJ2-3 | TRBV30 | NA | NA | CAWSGGGTQYF | TGTGCCTGGAGTGGGGGTGGCACGCAGTATTTT
14 | TRBJ2-5 | TRBV29-1 | TRBD1 | many | CSVDDRDSPLSQYF | TGCAGCGTTGACGACAGGGACAGCCCACTTTCCCAGTACTTC
15 | TRBJ2-2 | TRBV5-1 | TRBD1 | NA | CASSPTGEETGELFF | TGCGCCAGCAGCCCGACAGGGGAGGAGACCGGGGAGCTGTTTTTT
13 | TRBJ2-5 | TRBV4-1 | NA | NA | CASSQLQGETQYF | TGCGCCAGCAGCCAACTGCAGGGGGAGACCCAGTACTTC
13 | TRBJ1-1 | TRBV12-3/TRBV12-4 | NA | NA | CASSSPRNPEAFF | TGTGCCAGCAGCTCCCCCCGGAATCCTGAAGCTTTCTTT
14 | TRBJ2-3 | TRBV7-6 | NA | NA | CASSPDTSTDTQYF | TGTGCCAGCAGCCCAGATACTAGCACAGATACGCAGTATTTT
14 | TRBJ2-7 | TRBV2 | TRBD1 | NA | CASSELNSGGEQYF | TGTGCCAGCAGTGAATTGAACTCAGGGGGCGAGCAGTACTTC
17 | TRBJ2-3 | TRBV18 | TRBD2 | NA | CASSPKRNGRAADTQYF | TGTGCCAGCTCACCAAAGAGGAACGGGAGGGCCGCAGATACGCAGTATTTT
16 | TRBJ2-1 | TRBV3-1 | TRBD2 | few | CASSYRTSGSYNEQFF | TGTGCCAGCAGCTACCGGACTAGCGGGAGTTACAATGAGCAGTTCTTC
15 | TRBJ1-6 | TRBV2 | NA | NA | CASSAADRYNSPLHF | TGTGCCAGCAGTGCGGCCGATCGTTATAATTCACCCCTCCACTTT
15 | TRBJ2-1 | TRBV20-1 | TRBD2 | NA | CSARELAGGHNEQFF | TGCAGTGCTAGAGAACTAGCGGGGGGCCACAATGAGCAGTTCTTC
14 | TRBJ2-3 | TRBV20-1 | NA | NA | CSARARRDTDTQYF | TGCAGTGCTAGGGCCCGGAGGGACACAGATACGCAGTATTTT
14 | TRBJ2-2 | TRBV25-1 | NA | NA | CASKSSPNTGELFF | TGTGCCAGCAAGTCGTCTCCTAACACCGGGGAGCTGTTTTTT
14 | TRBJ1-2 | TRBV12-3/TRBV12-4 | NA | few | CASSLAGRLYGYTF | TGTGCCAGCAGTTTAGCAGGGAGACTCTATGGCTACACCTTC
13 | TRBJ1-6 | TRBV7-2 | NA | NA | CASSFTGDSPLHF | TGTGCCAGCAGCTTTACTGGGGACTCACCCCTCCACTTT
11 | TRBJ2-7 | TRBV28 | NA | few | CASSWGQEQYF | TGTGCCAGCAGTTGGGGACAAGAGCAGTACTTC
13 | TRBJ2-1 | TRBV5-1 | TRBD2 | many | CASSNGGGNEQFF | TGCGCCAGCAGCAATGGGGGGGGGAATGAGCAGTTCTTC
17 | TRBJ2-3 | TRBV5-1 | TRBD2 | many | CASSLEGLAGGQDTQYF | TGCGCCAGCAGCTTGGAAGGGCTAGCGGGAGGGCAAGATACGCAGTATTTT
16 | TRBJ1-1 | TRBV5-6 | NA | few | CASSPSLRRTLAEAFF | TGTGCCAGCAGCCCCTCTCTCAGACGGACCCTGGCTGAAGCTTTCTTT
14 | TRBJ2-5 | TRBV10-3 | TRBD2 | many | CAIRPGTSVETQYF | TGTGCCATCAGACCGGGGACTAGCGTTGAGACCCAGTACTTC
14 | TRBJ2-7 | TRBV4-3 | TRBD1 | NA | CASSPGTGVPTQYF | TGCGCCAGCAGCCCCGGGACAGGAGTCCCAACGCAGTACTTC
15 | TRBJ1-6 | TRBV12-3/TRBV12-4 | TRBD1 | few | CASSRRQGVNSPLHF | TGTGCCAGCAGTCGTAGACAGGGCGTTAATTCACCCCTCCACTTT
15 | TRBJ2-3 | TRBV7-8 | TRBD2 | NA | CASSPGTIGTDTQYF | TGTGCCAGCAGCCCCGGGACTATAGGCACAGATACGCAGTATTTT